This T cell receptor (beta chain) was identified during a study of blood T cells in healthy people across ages. For the second PCR, which ran for about 6 to 11 cycles, a sample-barcoded 5' primer and a J-beta primer mix were used. TCRdb passed the 5' RACE reads through MiXCR, listing each CDR3 protein once. The repertoire includes fewer than 800,000 distinct CDR3 sequences, more than 20% of them detected once, and just under 9.5% sits in the top ten. Germline V gene lookup returns CDR1 SEHNR and CDR2 FQNEAQ (reference sequence). With 5 bases removed from V and 0 bases from J, the gap between germline ends came to 8 bases. This CDR3 spans 14 amino acids. These sequences were also reported in another study, on T cells of mothers and their children.

The sequenced material came from blood. V is TRBV7-9 and J is TRBJ1-3; D is ambiguous. The source of this sequence is a boy younger than 18 in good health. Here the CDR3 DNA reads TGTGCCAGCAGCCCCCGTTACTCTGGAAACACCATATATTTT. Its translation: CASSPRYSGNTIYF.